A selection of T cell receptor beta chains follows, all from one sample in a study of blood T cell repertoires in COVID-19. Assay used: immunoSEQ multiplex PCR; TCRdb lists only in-frame clones, some missing. This sample yields 260,000 or so clones, of which 82% are seen a single time; over 3.5% belongs to the top ten. Sequences were obtained from peripheral blood. These TCRs come from a woman in her sixties or seventies with acute or convalescent COVID-19. CDR3s include the opening cysteine and the closing phenylalanine or tryptophan. Fields, in order: CDR3 DNA, CDR3 protein, clone size, V gene, J gene, D gene. The D gene is left open where the match is weak. Clone size is not always given. Where it is, it says once, few, many or a class for expanded clones.

DNA: TGTGCCAGCAGTTACTCCGACAGGACGGAAGCTTTCTTT
CDR3: CASSYSDRTEAFF
size: -
V: TRBV6-5
J: TRBJ1-1
D: -

DNA: TGTGCCAGCAGCCACCCGATCGGGGGTTCCTACAATGAGCAGTTCTTC
CDR3: CASSHPIGGSYNEQFF
size: few
V: TRBV5-6
J: TRBJ2-1
D: -

DNA: TGTGCCAGTAGTACTGGACAGGAGGCCGGGGAGCTGTTTTTT
CDR3: CASSTGQEAGELFF
size: -
V: TRBV19
J: TRBJ2-2
D: TRBD1

DNA: TGTGCCAGCAGTGAATCATACTCCGCGGCAGCAACGAACACTGAAGCTTTCTTT
CDR3: CASSESYSAAATNTEAFF
size: -
V: TRBV25-1
J: TRBJ1-1
D: -

DNA: TGTGCCAGCAGCCAACAGGGGGGATTGGGAAACACCATATATTTT
CDR3: CASSQQGGLGNTIYF
size: -
V: TRBV7-2
J: TRBJ1-3
D: TRBD1

DNA: TGTGCCAGCTCACCACTGGGACAGCCAGCTAACTATGGCTACACCTTC
CDR3: CASSPLGQPANYGYTF
size: once
V: TRBV18
J: TRBJ1-2
D: TRBD1

DNA: TGCGCCAGCAGCTTGGACGGGGGGAACACCTACGAGCAGTACTTC
CDR3: CASSLDGGNTYEQYF
size: -
V: TRBV5-1
J: TRBJ2-7
D: TRBD2

DNA: TGTGCCAGCAGCGTGGGACAGGGGGGACAGCCCCAGCATTTT
CDR3: CASSVGQGGQPQHF
size: few
V: TRBV9
J: TRBJ1-5
D: TRBD1

DNA: TGTGCCAGCAGCCGTTCAGGGCCCTACGAGCAGTACTTC
CDR3: CASSRSGPYEQYF
size: -
V: TRBV4-2
J: TRBJ2-7
D: -

DNA: TGCGCCAGCAGTGAGTCAACAGTCCTGAACACCGGGGAGCTGTTTTTT
CDR3: CASSESTVLNTGELFF
size: -
V: TRBV10-1
J: TRBJ2-2
D: -

DNA: TGCGCCAGCAGCCGTGAACAGGGGGCGTCTAATTCACCCCTCCACTTT
CDR3: CASSREQGASNSPLHF
size: -
V: TRBV5-1
J: TRBJ1-6
D: TRBD1

DNA: TGTGCCAGCAGCCGTCGGGAGGACTATGGCTACACCTTC
CDR3: CASSRREDYGYTF
size: -
V: TRBV6-5
J: TRBJ1-2
D: -

DNA: TGTGCCAGCAGCGTAACACAGGGATCTGGAAACACCATATATTTT
CDR3: CASSVTQGSGNTIYF
size: -
V: TRBV7-8
J: TRBJ1-3
D: -

DNA: TGTGCCATCAGTGATATAAACTTGACTAGAGTTCGGGGACCAGATACGCAGTATTTT
CDR3: CAISDINLTRVRGPDTQYF
size: -
V: TRBV10-3
J: TRBJ2-3
D: -

DNA: TGTGCCAGTAGTTGGGCCGGAAGCAATCAGCCCCAGCATTTT
CDR3: CASSWAGSNQPQHF
size: -
V: TRBV19
J: TRBJ1-5
D: -

DNA: TGTGCCAGCAGTCTCGGGACAGCAAGTATTGGCTACACCTTC
CDR3: CASSLGTASIGYTF
size: -
V: TRBV28
J: TRBJ1-2
D: TRBD1

DNA: TGTGCCAGCACGTCAGGCCCCAGGAGGTATAATTCACCCCTCCACTTT
CDR3: CASTSGPRRYNSPLHF
size: -
V: TRBV13
J: TRBJ1-6
D: -

DNA: TGTGCCAGCAGTTACTCGAAGGAGGGTGGCCACTACACCTTC
CDR3: CASSYSKEGGHYTF
size: -
V: TRBV6-5
J: TRBJ1-2
D: -

DNA: TGTGCCAGTAGTATCTTTTGGTCAGAGCGCTCACCCCTCCACTTT
CDR3: CASSIFWSERSPLHF
size: -
V: TRBV19
J: TRBJ1-6
D: -

DNA: TGTGCCAGCAGCTTAAGCCCAGGGCATGGTCAGCCCCAGCATTTT
CDR3: CASSLSPGHGQPQHF
size: once
V: TRBV7-2
J: TRBJ1-5
D: -

DNA: TGTGCCAGCAGTACGGGGATGGCGGTCTACGAGCAGTACTTC
CDR3: CASSTGMAVYEQYF
size: -
V: TRBV6-5
J: TRBJ2-7
D: -

DNA: TGCGCCAGCAGCTTGGCGGGAAGGGGGCGTAATGAAAAACTGTTTTTT
CDR3: CASSLAGRGRNEKLFF
size: -
V: TRBV5-1
J: TRBJ1-4
D: TRBD1

DNA: TGTGCCAGCAGTTCCCTAGCGGGGGGTTCCACAGATACGCAGTATTTT
CDR3: CASSSLAGGSTDTQYF
size: once
V: TRBV6-5
J: TRBJ2-3
D: TRBD2

DNA: TGTGCCAGCAGTCCCGTGGTAGGCAATCAGCCCCAGCATTTT
CDR3: CASSPVVGNQPQHF
size: -
V: TRBV6-5
J: TRBJ1-5
D: -

DNA: TGTGCCAGCAGGCGTCTACGACAGGGTAATCAGCCCCAGCATTTT
CDR3: CASRRLRQGNQPQHF
size: few
V: TRBV6-5
J: TRBJ1-5
D: TRBD1

DNA: TGTGCCAGCAGCTTGAGTGGTCAGGATGGCTACACCTTC
CDR3: CASSLSGQDGYTF
size: -
V: TRBV5-4
J: TRBJ1-2
D: -

DNA: TGTGCCAGCCGGACAGGGCGAAATTCACCCCTCCACTTT
CDR3: CASRTGRNSPLHF
size: -
V: TRBV25-1
J: TRBJ1-6
D: TRBD1

DNA: TGTGCCAGCAGCTTACAGGGGGCAACTAATGAAAAACTGTTTTTT
CDR3: CASSLQGATNEKLFF
size: -
V: TRBV7-2
J: TRBJ1-4
D: TRBD1

DNA: TGTGCCAGCAGCCGCGGAGAGCGGGGGGGCAATACGCAGTATTTT
CDR3: CASSRGERGGNTQYF
size: -
V: TRBV4-2
J: TRBJ2-3
D: TRBD2

DNA: TGTGCCAGCAGCTTAATGCAGGGCTTTTCACCCCTCCACTTT
CDR3: CASSLMQGFSPLHF
size: -
V: TRBV7-8
J: TRBJ1-6
D: -

DNA: TGTGCCAGTAGTAACCGATTTGTACTGGGGGCTCGGGCCAACGTCCTGACTTTC
CDR3: CASSNRFVLGARANVLTF
size: -
V: TRBV19
J: TRBJ2-6
D: -

DNA: TGTGCCAGCAGCCCGACAGGGGAGAAAGCTTTCTTT
CDR3: CASSPTGEKAFF
size: -
V: TRBV11-2
J: TRBJ1-1
D: TRBD1

DNA: TGTGCCAGCAGCTTGACTAGCGGGGGTTTAAACAATGAGCAGTTCTTC
CDR3: CASSLTSGGLNNEQFF
size: -
V: TRBV6-2/TRBV6-3
J: TRBJ2-1
D: TRBD2

DNA: TGTGCCACCGTATGGACAGGGGTAAACTATGGCTACACCTTC
CDR3: CATVWTGVNYGYTF
size: -
V: TRBV6-5
J: TRBJ1-2
D: TRBD1

DNA: TGCAGTGCTGGAGCGTCGGGAGTTGACAGCTTC
CDR3: CSAGASGVDSF
size: -
V: TRBV20-1
J: TRBJ1-2
D: -

DNA: TGCGCCAGCAGTGACAGGGCAAAACTGGACAAGGACGAGCAGTACTTC
CDR3: CASSDRAKLDKDEQYF
size: -
V: TRBV10-2
J: TRBJ2-7
D: -

DNA: TGTGCCAGCAGCGTAGCGGGTAGCGGGGTTTTCAATGAGCAGTTCTTC
CDR3: CASSVAGSGVFNEQFF
size: -
V: TRBV9
J: TRBJ2-1
D: TRBD2

DNA: TGCGCCAGCAGCTTGGGAGGGGACAGGGGGCGGACTGAAGCTTTCTTT
CDR3: CASSLGGDRGRTEAFF
size: -
V: TRBV5-1
J: TRBJ1-1
D: TRBD1

DNA: TGTGCCAGCAGTTTAATTGCAGGGGCTGGTGGCTACACCTTC
CDR3: CASSLIAGAGGYTF
size: -
V: TRBV27
J: TRBJ1-2
D: -

DNA: TGCGCCAGCAGCCGACAAACTAGCGGGGGGGCTGAGACCCAGTACTTC
CDR3: CASSRQTSGGAETQYF
size: once
V: TRBV4-1
J: TRBJ2-5
D: TRBD2